A selection of T cell receptor beta chains follows, all from one sample in a study of Ad26.COV2.S vaccination and SARS-CoV-2 variants. The repertoire was sequenced with immunoSEQ multiplex PCR; TCRdb's copy has only in-frame clones and lacks some. The sample contains about 460,000 clones, roughly 87% of which appear only once. The input for sequencing was peripheral blood, taken in a trial of Ad26.COV2.S vaccine versus placebo. The receptors stem from a person aged 18-65 years who received the Ad26.COV2.S COVID-19 vaccine or a placebo. Both conserved end residues are part of each CDR3. The D gene is left open where the match is weak. Clone size is stated in some rows and not others, as once, few, many or a class when expanded.

j_call | clone_size | v_call | d_call | cdr3_nt | cdr3_aa
TRBJ1-5 | - | TRBV14 | TRBD1 | TGTGCCAGCAGCCAAGTAACAGCGGACAGGGAATTTAATCAGCCCCAGCATTTT | CASSQVTADREFNQPQHF
TRBJ1-2 | - | TRBV7-8 | - | TGTGCCAGCAGCTTACTAGGAGGAAGGGACGGCTACACCTTC | CASSLLGGRDGYTF
TRBJ2-2 | once | TRBV9 | - | TGTGCCAGCAGCGTCGGAGGGGTCGGGGAGCTGTTTTTT | CASSVGGVGELFF
TRBJ1-5 | - | TRBV19 | - | TGTGCCAGTAGTTGGGGTTACAATCAGCCCCAGCATTTT | CASSWGYNQPQHF
TRBJ2-2 | - | TRBV15 | - | TGTGCCACCAGCAGAGTGGAGGAAACGAACACCGGGGAGCTGTTTTTT | CATSRVEETNTGELFF
TRBJ2-3 | - | TRBV30 | TRBD2 | TGTGCCTGGAGCGGCAGCGGGGGCACAGATACGCAGTATTTT | CAWSGSGGTDTQYF
TRBJ2-6 | - | TRBV4-3 | - | TGCGCCAGCAGCCAAGACACTTTCTCTGGGGCCAACGTCCTGACTTTC | CASSQDTFSGANVLTF
TRBJ2-7 | - | TRBV29-1 | - | TGCAGCGTTGTTAGCGGCTCCTACGAGCAGTACTTC | CSVVSGSYEQYF
TRBJ1-2 | - | TRBV12-3/TRBV12-4 | - | TGTGCCAGCAGTTTAGACAGGAACTATGGCTACACCTTC | CASSLDRNYGYTF
TRBJ1-6 | - | TRBV30 | TRBD1 | TGTGCCGGACAGGGGTGGATTGGATCACCCCTCCACTTT | CAGQGWIGSPLHF
TRBJ1-5 | - | TRBV6-2/TRBV6-3 | - | TGTGCCAGCAGTTACTCGAGATTTTCCGGGAGCAATCAGCCCCAGCATTTT | CASSYSRFSGSNQPQHF
TRBJ1-2 | - | TRBV7-2 | - | TGTGCCAGCAGCGTCTCGCAGGGGCCGGTTTATGGCTACACCTTC | CASSVSQGPVYGYTF
TRBJ1-1 | - | TRBV5-1 | - | TGCGCCAGCAGCTTAACAGGAGTGAACACTGAAGCTTTCTTT | CASSLTGVNTEAFF
TRBJ1-1 | - | TRBV29-1 | - | TGCAGCGTTGAGGGGACGGTGAACACTGAAGCTTTCTTT | CSVEGTVNTEAFF
TRBJ1-3 | - | TRBV2 | - | TGTGCCAGCAGGGTCGGGACCCCTGGAAACACCATATATTTT | CASRVGTPGNTIYF
TRBJ2-5 | - | TRBV5-1 | TRBD2 | TGCGCCAGCAGCTTTCGACTAGCGGGGGGTTCGGAGACCCAGTACTTC | CASSFRLAGGSETQYF
TRBJ1-2 | - | TRBV9 | - | TGTGCCAGCAGCGTAGCTGAGGGTTGGAACTTCTATGGCTACACCTTC | CASSVAEGWNFYGYTF
TRBJ2-2 | - | TRBV5-4 | - | TGTGCCAGCAGAACCGGGGGTTCCGTGAACACCGGGGAGCTGTTTTTT | CASRTGGSVNTGELFF
TRBJ2-1 | - | TRBV9 | - | TGTGCCAGCAGCGTAGGGGATTGGGACTACAATGAGCAGTTCTTC | CASSVGDWDYNEQFF
TRBJ2-5 | - | TRBV7-7 | - | TGTGCTAGCAAGCCTTCGACAGATCACCAAGAGACCCAGTACTTC | CASKPSTDHQETQYF
TRBJ1-2 | - | TRBV7-2 | - | TGTGCCAGCAGCTTAGGGGGTTCGCCCGGGCGTCGGGGCTACACCTTC | CASSLGGSPGRRGYTF
TRBJ1-1 | - | TRBV11-2 | - | TGTGCCAGCAGATTCTGGGACGCCGGCGGGGCTGAAGCTTTCTTT | CASRFWDAGGAEAFF
TRBJ1-1 | once | TRBV5-1 | - | TGCGCCAGCAGCTTGCAGGGAGGAATGAACACTGAAGCTTTCTTT | CASSLQGGMNTEAFF
TRBJ1-6 | - | TRBV7-2 | - | TGTGCCAGCAGCTTAGTCAGGAGGTCCTATAATTCACCCCTCCACTTT | CASSLVRRSYNSPLHF
TRBJ2-2 | - | TRBV6-5 | TRBD2 | TGTGCCAGCAGCCAAGCGGGAGGGTGGACCGGGGAGCTGTTTTTT | CASSQAGGWTGELFF
TRBJ2-1 | few | TRBV7-9 | TRBD2 | TGTGCCAGCAGCTTAGCTCGTGGGGAGCGGGGCACCTACAATGAGCAGTTCTTC | CASSLARGERGTYNEQFF
TRBJ1-6 | - | TRBV4-3 | - | TGCGCCAGCAGCCAAGGGGGCCCAGCCTCGAATTCACCCCTCCACTTT | CASSQGGPASNSPLHF
TRBJ2-7 | - | TRBV7-8 | - | TGTGCCAGCAGCGACAACTCGGGACACTTACTCTACGAGCAGTACTTC | CASSDNSGHLLYEQYF
TRBJ2-5 | - | TRBV27 | - | TGTGCCAGCAGTTTATATTCAGGGAGCGGAGAGACCCAGTACTTC | CASSLYSGSGETQYF
TRBJ1-6 | - | TRBV6-5 | - | TGTGCCAGCAGGCCCGACGGGGGGTGGGATTCACCCCTCCACTTT | CASRPDGGWDSPLHF
TRBJ2-7 | - | TRBV28 | - | TGTGCCAGCAGTCCACTCAACGAGCAGTACTTC | CASSPLNEQYF
TRBJ2-5 | once | TRBV6-6 | - | TGTGCCAGCAACTACCAAGAGACCCAGTACTTC | CASNYQETQYF
TRBJ1-2 | - | TRBV27 | TRBD1 | TGTGCCAGCAGGACCGGGACAGGGGGCTTCTATGGCTACACCTTC | CASRTGTGGFYGYTF
TRBJ2-5 | once | TRBV7-2 | - | TGTGCCAGCAGCTTAGGAGAGGGGACCCAAGAGACCCAGTACTTC | CASSLGEGTQETQYF
TRBJ1-1 | - | TRBV12-3/TRBV12-4 | - | TGTGCCAGCAGTTTCGGGGGAAACACTGAAGCTTTCTTT | CASSFGGNTEAFF
TRBJ1-5 | once | TRBV21-1 | - | TGTGCCAGCACTGTTCAGGGGGGATGTCAGCCCCAGCATTTT | CASTVQGGCQPQHF
TRBJ1-1 | - | TRBV30 | - | TGTGCCGGTGACAGAGGTGACACTGAAGCTTTCTTT | CAGDRGDTEAFF
TRBJ1-1 | - | TRBV6-5 | - | TGTGCCAGCAGCCGTTCAGCTGGTCGAGCAGCTTTCTTT | CASSRSAGRAAFF
TRBJ2-1 | - | TRBV21-1 | - | TGTGCCAGCAGAATGGAGACCGGGACTAGCGGGGGATACAATGAGCAGTTCTTC | CASRMETGTSGGYNEQFF
TRBJ2-7 | - | TRBV27 | TRBD1 | TGTGCCAGTGCTCGGGACAGCTCCTACGAGCAGTACTTC | CASARDSSYEQYF
TRBJ1-1 | - | TRBV3-1/TRBV3-2 | - | TGTGCCAGCAGCCTGCTGGCGGCGAGAAATGAAGCTTTCTTT | CASSLLAARNEAFF
TRBJ2-5 | once | TRBV5-1 | TRBD1 | TGCGCCAGCAGCTTCTGGACAGGGCCCGAGAAGACCCAGTACTTC | CASSFWTGPEKTQYF
TRBJ2-7 | - | TRBV19 | TRBD1 | TGTGCCAGTAGTAGGGACAGCTCCTACGAGCAGTACTTC | CASSRDSSYEQYF
TRBJ1-1 | - | TRBV5-1 | - | TGCGCCAGCAGCTTGCAGACAGGGAACACTGAAGCTTTCTTT | CASSLQTGNTEAFF
TRBJ2-2 | - | TRBV7-9 | TRBD1 | TGTGCCAGCAGCTTCACCGGGACAGGGGGCACCGGGGAGCTGTTTTTT | CASSFTGTGGTGELFF
TRBJ2-1 | - | TRBV29-1 | - | TGCAGCGTTTATCGGAGCCTGAGCCACAATGAGCAGTTCTTC | CSVYRSLSHNEQFF
TRBJ1-6 | - | TRBV5-5 | - | TGTGCCAGCAGCTTGGGAACAGGGACCCTCCACTTT | CASSLGTGTLHF
TRBJ2-7 | - | TRBV28 | TRBD2 | TGTGCCAGCAGTTTATGGGGGACTAGCGGGATCTACGAGCAGTACTTC | CASSLWGTSGIYEQYF
TRBJ1-2 | - | TRBV7-8 | - | TGTGCCAGCAGCTTAGTTCGCGGGCAGCACTATGGCTACACCTTC | CASSLVRGQHYGYTF
TRBJ2-3 | - | TRBV5-1 | TRBD2 | TGCGCCAGCAGCCGGACTAGCGGTACAGATACGCAGTATTTT | CASSRTSGTDTQYF
TRBJ1-2 | - | TRBV5-1 | TRBD1 | TGCGCCAGCAGCTCACAAGACACAGGGGACTATGGCTACACCTTC | CASSSQDTGDYGYTF